This T cell receptor beta chain was observed in a study of cytomegalovirus exposure and HLA in healthy donors. Study results and limitations: According to reports, the classifier identified cytomegalovirus status with high specificity and sensitivity.

About this clone: Its antigen is not identified.

Trimming stripped 4 bases from V and 4 bases from J, with 12 bases between. This CDR3 comprises 13 residues. Germline V CDR1 and CDR2: SQVTM, ANQGSEA. The study ran its PCR with 60 Vbeta and 13 Jbeta primers. Sequenced by immunoSEQ multiplex PCR; TCRdb stores in-frame clones only, minus some. The table shows some 65,000 clones, with around four fifths occurring only once. The chain links TRBV29-1 to TRBJ2-3; possible D gene TRBD2, 6 bases. The sample taken for sequencing was PBMCs. The sequence came from a girl between 5 and 17 years old in good health and CMV-seropositive. CDR3 loop: CSVATSFADTQYF. CDR3 nucleotides: TGCAGCGTTGCCACTAGCTTCGCAGATACGCAGTATTTT.